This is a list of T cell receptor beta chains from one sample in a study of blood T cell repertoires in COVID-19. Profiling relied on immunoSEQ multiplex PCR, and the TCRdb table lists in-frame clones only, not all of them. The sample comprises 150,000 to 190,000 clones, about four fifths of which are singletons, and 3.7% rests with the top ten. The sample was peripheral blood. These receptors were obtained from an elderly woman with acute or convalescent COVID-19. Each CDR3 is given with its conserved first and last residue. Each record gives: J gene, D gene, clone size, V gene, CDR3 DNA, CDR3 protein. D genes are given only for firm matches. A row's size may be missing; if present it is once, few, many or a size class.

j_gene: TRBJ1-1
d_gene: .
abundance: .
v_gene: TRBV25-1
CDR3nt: TGTGCCAGCAGTGAATCCGGGACACCTAAGAACACTGAAGCTTTCTTT
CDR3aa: CASSESGTPKNTEAFF

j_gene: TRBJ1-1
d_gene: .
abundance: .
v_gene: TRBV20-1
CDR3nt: TGCAGTGCCGTGTCTCTCACTGAAGCTTTCTTT
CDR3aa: CSAVSLTEAFF

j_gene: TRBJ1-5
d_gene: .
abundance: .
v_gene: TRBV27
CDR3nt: TGTGCCAGCAGTCAATCGGGCAATCAGCCCCAGCATTTT
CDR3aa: CASSQSGNQPQHF

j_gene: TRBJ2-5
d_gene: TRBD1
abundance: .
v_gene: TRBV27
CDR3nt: TGTGCCAGCAGTCTAAACTACCCGGGACAGGGATTCGGGTACCAAGAGACCCAGTACTTC
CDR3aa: CASSLNYPGQGFGYQETQYF

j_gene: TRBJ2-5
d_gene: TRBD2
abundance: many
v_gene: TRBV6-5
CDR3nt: TGTGCCAGCAGGACACTAGCGGGAGACGGAGAGACCCAGTACTTC
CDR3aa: CASRTLAGDGETQYF

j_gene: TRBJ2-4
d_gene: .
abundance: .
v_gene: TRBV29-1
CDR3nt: TGCAGCGTTACCCTTAGCGGTCTAGCCAAAAACATTCAGTACTTC
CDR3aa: CSVTLSGLAKNIQYF

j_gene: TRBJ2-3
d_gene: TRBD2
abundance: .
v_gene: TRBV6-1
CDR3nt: TGTGCCAGCAGGGAAACCCCCCAGGGACTAGCGGGAGGGCCTTGGGGAGATACGCAGTATTTT
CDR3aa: CASRETPQGLAGGPWGDTQYF

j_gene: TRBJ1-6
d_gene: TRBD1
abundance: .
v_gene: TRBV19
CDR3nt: TGTGCCAGTAAGGTGGGACAGGGAAATTCACCCCTCCACTTT
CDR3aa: CASKVGQGNSPLHF

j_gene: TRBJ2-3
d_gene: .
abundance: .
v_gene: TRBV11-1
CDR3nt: TGTGCCAGCAGTTTCAGGGTTGGAGATACGCAGTATTTT
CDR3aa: CASSFRVGDTQYF

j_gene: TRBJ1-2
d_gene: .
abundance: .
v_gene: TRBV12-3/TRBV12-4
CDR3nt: TGTGCCAGCAGTTTATCCGGACACAATGGCTACACCTTC
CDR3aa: CASSLSGHNGYTF

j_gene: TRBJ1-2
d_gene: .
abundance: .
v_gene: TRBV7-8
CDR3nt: TGTGCCAGCAGCGGGAGTGCCTATGGCTACACCTTC
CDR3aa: CASSGSAYGYTF

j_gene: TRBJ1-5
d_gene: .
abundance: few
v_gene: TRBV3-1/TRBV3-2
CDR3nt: TGTGCCAGCGGACAAACGGGCAATCAGCCCCAGCATTTT
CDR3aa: CASGQTGNQPQHF

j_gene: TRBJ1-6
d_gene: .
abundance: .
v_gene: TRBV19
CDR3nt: TGTGCCTCGCAGGAAGCGGGGGGCATGGGAAATTCACCCCTCCACTTT
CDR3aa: CASQEAGGMGNSPLHF

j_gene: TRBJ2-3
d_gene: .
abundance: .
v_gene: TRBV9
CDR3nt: TGTGCCAGCAGCGTAGGAGGGCCAAAAGATACGCAGTATTTT
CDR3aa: CASSVGGPKDTQYF

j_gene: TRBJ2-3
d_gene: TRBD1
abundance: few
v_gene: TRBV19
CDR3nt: TGTGCCAGTAGAAGACAGGGCCTCACAGATACGCAGTATTTT
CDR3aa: CASRRQGLTDTQYF

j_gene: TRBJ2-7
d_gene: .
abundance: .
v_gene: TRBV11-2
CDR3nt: TGTGCCAGCAGCAAGGGGGAGTCGGGGATAGCCTACGAGCAGTACTTC
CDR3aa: CASSKGESGIAYEQYF

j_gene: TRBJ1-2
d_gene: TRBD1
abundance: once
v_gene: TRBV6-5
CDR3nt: TGTGCCAGCGGACCCGCAGGGGGCCCTAACTATGGCTACACCTTC
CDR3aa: CASGPAGGPNYGYTF

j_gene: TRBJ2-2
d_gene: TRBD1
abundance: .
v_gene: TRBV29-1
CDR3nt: TGCAGCGGGGAGACAGGGTTTACCGGGGAGCTGTTTTTT
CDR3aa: CSGETGFTGELFF

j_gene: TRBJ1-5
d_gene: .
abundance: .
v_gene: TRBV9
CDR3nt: TGTGCCAGCAGCACCACCGGGAGCAATCAGCCCCAGCATTTT
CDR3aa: CASSTTGSNQPQHF

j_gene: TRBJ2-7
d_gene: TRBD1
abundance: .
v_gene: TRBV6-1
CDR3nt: TGTGCCAGCAGTGAAGCGTGGACAGGGGAACACGAGCAGTACTTC
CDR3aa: CASSEAWTGEHEQYF

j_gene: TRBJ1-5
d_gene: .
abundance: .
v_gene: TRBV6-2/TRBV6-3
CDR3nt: TGTGCCAGCAGTTACTCGACTCCGATCAATCAGCCCCAGCATTTT
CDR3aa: CASSYSTPINQPQHF

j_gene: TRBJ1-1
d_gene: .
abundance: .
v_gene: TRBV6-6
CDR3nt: TGTGCCAGCAGAGTACTGAGTACTGAAGCTTTCTTT
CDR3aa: CASRVLSTEAFF

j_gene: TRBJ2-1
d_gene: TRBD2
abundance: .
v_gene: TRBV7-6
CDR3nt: TGTGCCAGCAGCTTAATAAGCGGGGGGGTGCATGAGCAGTTCTTC
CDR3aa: CASSLISGGVHEQFF

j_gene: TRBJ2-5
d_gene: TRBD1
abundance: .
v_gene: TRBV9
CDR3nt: TGTGCCAGCAGCGCGCGACAGGGGACCCTACAAGAGACCCAGTACTTC
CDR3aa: CASSARQGTLQETQYF

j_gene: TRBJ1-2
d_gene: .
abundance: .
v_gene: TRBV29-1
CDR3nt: TGCAGCGCCTCAACACAGGGTAACTATGGCTACACCTTC
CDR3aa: CSASTQGNYGYTF

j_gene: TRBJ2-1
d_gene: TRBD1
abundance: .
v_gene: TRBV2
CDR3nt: TGTGCCAGCAGTTCCGGGACAGGGACCTACAATGAGCAGTTCTTC
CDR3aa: CASSSGTGTYNEQFF

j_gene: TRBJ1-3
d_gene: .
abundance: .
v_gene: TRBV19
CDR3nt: TGTGCCAGTATGGCCCGGACTGCCATATATTTT
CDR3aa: CASMARTAIYF

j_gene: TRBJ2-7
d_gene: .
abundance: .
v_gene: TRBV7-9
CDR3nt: TGTGCCACCGCGCAGGGCAGGTACGAGCAGTACTTC
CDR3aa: CATAQGRYEQYF

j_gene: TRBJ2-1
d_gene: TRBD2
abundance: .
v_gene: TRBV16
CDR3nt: TGTGCCAGCAGCCCCCAAGGTAGCGGGGGGGCCGGTGAGCAGTTCTTC
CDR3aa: CASSPQGSGGAGEQFF

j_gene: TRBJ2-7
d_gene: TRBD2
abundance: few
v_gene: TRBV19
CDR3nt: TGTGCCAGTAGTAGGTTCATGGTTATGCTAGCGGGAGGACTAAACGAGCAGTACTTC
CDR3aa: CASSRFMVMLAGGLNEQYF

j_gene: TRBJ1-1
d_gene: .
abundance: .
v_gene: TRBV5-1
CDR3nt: TGCGCCAGCAGCTTGTGGGGAGGCATGAACACTGAAGCTTTCTTT
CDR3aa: CASSLWGGMNTEAFF

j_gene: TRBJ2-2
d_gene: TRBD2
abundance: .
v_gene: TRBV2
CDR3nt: TGTGCCAGCATGAGGACTAGCGGGGCGGTCGGGGAGCTGTTTTTT
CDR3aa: CASMRTSGAVGELFF

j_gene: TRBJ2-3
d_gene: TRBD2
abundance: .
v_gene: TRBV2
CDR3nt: TGTGCCAGCAGTGCTCGCGGGGGAGCCACAGATACGCAGTATTTT
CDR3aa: CASSARGGATDTQYF

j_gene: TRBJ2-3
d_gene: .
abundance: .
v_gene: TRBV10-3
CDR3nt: TGTGCCATCAGACCTAGTAGGTTCACAGATACGCAGTATTTT
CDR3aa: CAIRPSRFTDTQYF

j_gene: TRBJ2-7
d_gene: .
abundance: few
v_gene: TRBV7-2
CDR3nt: TGTGCCAGCAGCTTGGTTTCGGGTGGCAGGGGTTACGAGCAGTACTTC
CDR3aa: CASSLVSGGRGYEQYF

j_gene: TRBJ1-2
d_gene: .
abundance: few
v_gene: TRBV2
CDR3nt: TGTGCCAGCAGGGAGGACGTCGCGGGGGGCTACACCTTC
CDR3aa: CASREDVAGGYTF

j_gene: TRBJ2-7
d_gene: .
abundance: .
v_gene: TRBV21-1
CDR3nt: TGTGCCAGCAGCAAAGAGATTTGCGGACAGGCATACTCCTACGAGCAGTACTTC
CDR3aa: CASSKEICGQAYSYEQYF

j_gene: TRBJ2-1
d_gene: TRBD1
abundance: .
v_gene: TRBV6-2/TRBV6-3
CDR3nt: TGTGCCAGCAGTAAGACAGGGGGTGACTACAATGAGCAGTTCTTC
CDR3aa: CASSKTGGDYNEQFF

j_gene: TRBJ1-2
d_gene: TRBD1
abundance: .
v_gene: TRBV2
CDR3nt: TGTGCCAGCAGTCTTGGACAGGGACCTAACTATGGCTACACCTTC
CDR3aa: CASSLGQGPNYGYTF

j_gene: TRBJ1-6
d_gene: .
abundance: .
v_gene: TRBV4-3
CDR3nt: TGCGCCAGCAGCCAAGAGGGGAGACGGAATTCACCCCTCCACTTT
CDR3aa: CASSQEGRRNSPLHF

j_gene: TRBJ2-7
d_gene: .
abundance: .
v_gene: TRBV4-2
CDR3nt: TGTGCCAGCAGCCAAGAGTGGGGCCAGGGAACGGACGAGCAGTACTTC
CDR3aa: CASSQEWGQGTDEQYF

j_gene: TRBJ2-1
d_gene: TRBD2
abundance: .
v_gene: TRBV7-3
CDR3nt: TGTGCCAGCAGCGCTGCGGGGGGGAGTAATGAGCAGTTCTTC
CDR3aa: CASSAAGGSNEQFF

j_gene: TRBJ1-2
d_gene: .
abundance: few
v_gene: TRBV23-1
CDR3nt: TGCGCCAGCCTCTATTATGGAGGGGTATGCTATGGCTACACCTTC
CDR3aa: CASLYYGGVCYGYTF

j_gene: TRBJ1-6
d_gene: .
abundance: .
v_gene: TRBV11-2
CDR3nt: TGTGCCAGCAGCTTAGAACTTGGGGGGTCTAATTCACCCCTCCACTTT
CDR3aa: CASSLELGGSNSPLHF

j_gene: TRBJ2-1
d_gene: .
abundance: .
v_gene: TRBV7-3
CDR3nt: TGTGCCAGCAGCTTAACGAACCCCGGGAATGAGCAGTTCTTC
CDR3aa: CASSLTNPGNEQFF

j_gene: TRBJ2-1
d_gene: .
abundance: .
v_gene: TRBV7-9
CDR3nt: TGTGCCAGCAGCTTAGAATTTGGTATTTTGAGGGAGGCGGTAGGTGAGCAGTTCTTC
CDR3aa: CASSLEFGILREAVGEQFF

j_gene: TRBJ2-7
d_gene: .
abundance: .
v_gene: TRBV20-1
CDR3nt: TGCAGTCCAAAACGGGGTCGGGAGCAGTACTTC
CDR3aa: CSPKRGREQYF

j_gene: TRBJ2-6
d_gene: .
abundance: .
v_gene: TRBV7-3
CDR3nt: TGTGCCAGCAGCTCAGTACACGGGGCTGGGGCCAACGTCCTGACTTTC
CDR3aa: CASSSVHGAGANVLTF

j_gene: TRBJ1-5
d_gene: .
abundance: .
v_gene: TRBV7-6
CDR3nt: TGTGCCAGCAGCTTAATGGACAGTGGACGGTTTTGGGTAGTGGTGCAGCCCCAGCATTTT
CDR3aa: CASSLMDSGRFWVVVQPQHF

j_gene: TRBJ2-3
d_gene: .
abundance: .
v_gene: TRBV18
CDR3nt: TGTGCCAGCTCACCACCTACTACTTACGGCACAGATACGCAGTATTTT
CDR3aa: CASSPPTTYGTDTQYF

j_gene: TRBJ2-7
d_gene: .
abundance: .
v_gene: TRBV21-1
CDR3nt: TGTGCCAGCAGCAAAGCGCGTACAGGGGGGAAATCTAATTACGAGCAGTACTTC
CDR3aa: CASSKARTGGKSNYEQYF

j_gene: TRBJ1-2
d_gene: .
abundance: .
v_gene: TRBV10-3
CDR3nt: TGTGCCATCAGTGAGTCGGCCTCAAGAACCTATGGCTACACCTTC
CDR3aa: CAISESASRTYGYTF

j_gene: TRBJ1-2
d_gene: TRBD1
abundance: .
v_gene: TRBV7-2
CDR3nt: TGTGCCAGCAGCATGGGACAGCAGAGTACTAACTATGGCTACACCTTC
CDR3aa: CASSMGQQSTNYGYTF

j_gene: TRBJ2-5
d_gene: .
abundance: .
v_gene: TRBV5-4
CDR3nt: TGTGCCAGCAGCTTGGGGGTGAGGCGGACTATCCAAGAGACCCAGTACTTC
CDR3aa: CASSLGVRRTIQETQYF

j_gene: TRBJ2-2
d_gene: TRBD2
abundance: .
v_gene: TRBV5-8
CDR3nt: TGTGCCAGCAGCTCATCCGGGACTAGCGACACCGGGGAGCTGTTTTTT
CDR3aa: CASSSSGTSDTGELFF

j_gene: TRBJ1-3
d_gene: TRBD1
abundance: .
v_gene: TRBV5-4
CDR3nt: TGTGCCAGCAGCTCAGGGGGCGGCGGTAGGTCTGGAAACACCATATATTTT
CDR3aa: CASSSGGGGRSGNTIYF

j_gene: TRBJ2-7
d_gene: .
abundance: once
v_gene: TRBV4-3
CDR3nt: TGCGCCAGCAGCCAAGATGGCAGGAAGAGCTCCTACGAGCAGTACTTC
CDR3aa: CASSQDGRKSSYEQYF

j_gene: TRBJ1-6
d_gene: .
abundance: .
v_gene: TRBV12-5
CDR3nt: TGTGCTAGTGGTTTGGGACAGGAAAATTCACCCCTCCACTTT
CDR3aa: CASGLGQENSPLHF

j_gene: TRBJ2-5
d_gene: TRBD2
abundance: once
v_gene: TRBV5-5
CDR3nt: TGTGCCAGCAGCTTGATGGGACTACGACAAGAGACCCAGTACTTC
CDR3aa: CASSLMGLRQETQYF

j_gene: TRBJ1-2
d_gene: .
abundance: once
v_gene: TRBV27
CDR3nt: TGTGCCAGCCGTTCTAAAGGCGCAGGGATCGGCTATGGCTACACCTTC
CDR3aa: CASRSKGAGIGYGYTF